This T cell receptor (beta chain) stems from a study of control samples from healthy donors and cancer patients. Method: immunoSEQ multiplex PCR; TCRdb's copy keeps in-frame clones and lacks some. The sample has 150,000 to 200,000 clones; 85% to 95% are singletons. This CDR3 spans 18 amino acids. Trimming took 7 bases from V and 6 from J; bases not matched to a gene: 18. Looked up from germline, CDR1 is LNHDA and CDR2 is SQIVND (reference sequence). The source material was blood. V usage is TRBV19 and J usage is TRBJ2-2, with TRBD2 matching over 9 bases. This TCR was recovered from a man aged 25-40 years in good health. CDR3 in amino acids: CASTSRRAGGVGAGELFF. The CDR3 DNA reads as TGTGCCAGTACCAGTCGGAGAGCGGGAGGTGTGGGCGCCGGGGAGCTGTTTTTT.